This T cell receptor beta chain was found in a study of radiation and T cells in renal cell carcinoma. Clones were sequenced by immunoSEQ multiplex PCR, and TCRdb holds only the in-frame ones, with some missing. The sample lists approximately 79,000 clones; around 76% were seen once. Germline V gene lookup returns CDR1 MDHEN and CDR2 SYDVKM. The V segment lost 5 bases and the J segment 0 bases; nucleotides outside the gene matches: 5. This CDR3 has 15 amino acids. Time point of the sample: blood 2 weeks post-SBRT. Treatment defined: 15 Gy SBRT to primary tumor, nephrectomy 4 weeks later. Sequenced material: blood, taken from a patient whose treatment included radiotherapy and nephrectomy. This chain joins TRBV28 and TRBJ2-3; TRBD1 matches at 7 bases. The clonotype comes from a man aged 60-69 years with renal cell carcinoma. In DNA form, the CDR3 reads TGTGCCAGCAGTATGGGACAGCTTAGCACAGATACGCAGTATTTT. The encoded protein is CASSMGQLSTDTQYF.